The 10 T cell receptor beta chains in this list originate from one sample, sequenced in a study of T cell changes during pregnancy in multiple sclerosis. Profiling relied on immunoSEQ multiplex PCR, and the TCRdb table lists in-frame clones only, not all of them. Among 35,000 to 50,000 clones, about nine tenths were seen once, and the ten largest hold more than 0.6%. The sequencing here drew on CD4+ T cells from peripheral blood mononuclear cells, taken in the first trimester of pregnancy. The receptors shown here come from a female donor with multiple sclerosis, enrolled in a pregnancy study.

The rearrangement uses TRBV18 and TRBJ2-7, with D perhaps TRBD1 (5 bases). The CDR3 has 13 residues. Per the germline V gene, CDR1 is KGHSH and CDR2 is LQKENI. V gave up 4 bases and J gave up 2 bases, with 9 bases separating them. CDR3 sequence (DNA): TGTGCCAGCTCACAGGCAGGGCCCTACGAGCAGTACTTC. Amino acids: CASSQAGPYEQYF.

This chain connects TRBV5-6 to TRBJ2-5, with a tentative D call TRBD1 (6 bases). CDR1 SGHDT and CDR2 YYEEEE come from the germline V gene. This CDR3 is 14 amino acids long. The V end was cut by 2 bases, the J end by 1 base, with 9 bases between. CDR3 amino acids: CASSLGGAQETQYF. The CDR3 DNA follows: TGTGCCAGCAGCTTAGGGGGAGCCCAAGAGACCCAGTACTTC.

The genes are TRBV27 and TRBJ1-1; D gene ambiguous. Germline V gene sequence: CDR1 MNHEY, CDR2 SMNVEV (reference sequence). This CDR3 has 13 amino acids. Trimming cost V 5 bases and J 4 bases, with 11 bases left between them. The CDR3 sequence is CASSPRPGTEAFF. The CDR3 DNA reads TGTGCCAGCAGTCCTAGACCTGGCACTGAAGCTTTCTTT.

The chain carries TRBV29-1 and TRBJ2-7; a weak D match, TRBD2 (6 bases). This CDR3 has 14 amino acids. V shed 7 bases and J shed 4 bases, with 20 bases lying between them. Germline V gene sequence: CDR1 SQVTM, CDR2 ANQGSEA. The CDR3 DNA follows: TGCAGCGCCAGACCGGGACTCTCATCATACGAGCAGTACTTC. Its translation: CSARPGLSSYEQYF.

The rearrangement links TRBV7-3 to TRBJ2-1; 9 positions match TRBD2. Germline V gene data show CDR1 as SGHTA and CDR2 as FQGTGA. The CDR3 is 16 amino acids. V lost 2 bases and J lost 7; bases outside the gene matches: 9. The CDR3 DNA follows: TGTGCCAGCAGCTTATCCGGTAGCGGGAGACAGAATGAGCAGTTCTTC. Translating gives CASSLSGSGRQNEQFF.

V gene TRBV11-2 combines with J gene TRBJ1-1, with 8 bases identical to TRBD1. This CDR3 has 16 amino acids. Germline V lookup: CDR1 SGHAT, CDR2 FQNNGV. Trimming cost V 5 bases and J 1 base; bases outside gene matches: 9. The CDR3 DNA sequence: TGTGCCAGCAGCCCAATCGACAGGGGAAGGAACACTGAAGCTTTCTTT. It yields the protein CASSPIDRGRNTEAFF.

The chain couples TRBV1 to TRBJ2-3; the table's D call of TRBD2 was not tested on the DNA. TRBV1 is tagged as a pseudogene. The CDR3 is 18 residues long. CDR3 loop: CTSSPQAGGEVSADTQYF. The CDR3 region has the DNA TGCACCAGCAGCCCCCAGGCGGGAGGCGAAGTCTCCGCAGATACGCAGTATTTT.

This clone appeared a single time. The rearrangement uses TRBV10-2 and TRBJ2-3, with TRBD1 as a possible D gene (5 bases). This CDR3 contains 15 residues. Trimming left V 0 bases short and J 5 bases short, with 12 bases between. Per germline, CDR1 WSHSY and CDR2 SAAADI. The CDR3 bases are TGCGCCAGCAGTGAGTCTGGGGTAGGGGTAGATACGCAGTATTTT. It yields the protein CASSESGVGVDTQYF.

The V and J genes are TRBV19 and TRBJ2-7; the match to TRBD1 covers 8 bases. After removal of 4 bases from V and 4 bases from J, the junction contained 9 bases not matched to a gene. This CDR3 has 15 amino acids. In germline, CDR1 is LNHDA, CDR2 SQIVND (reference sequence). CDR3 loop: CASSTDGQGFYEQYF. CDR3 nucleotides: TGTGCCAGTAGTACGGATGGACAGGGATTTTACGAGCAGTACTTC.

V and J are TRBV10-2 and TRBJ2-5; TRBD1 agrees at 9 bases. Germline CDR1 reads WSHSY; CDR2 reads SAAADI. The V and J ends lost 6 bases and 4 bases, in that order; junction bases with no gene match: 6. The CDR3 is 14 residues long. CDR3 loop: CASRRGQGTETQYF. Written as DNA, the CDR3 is TGCGCCAGCAGGAGGGGACAGGGTACAGAGACCCAGTACTTC.